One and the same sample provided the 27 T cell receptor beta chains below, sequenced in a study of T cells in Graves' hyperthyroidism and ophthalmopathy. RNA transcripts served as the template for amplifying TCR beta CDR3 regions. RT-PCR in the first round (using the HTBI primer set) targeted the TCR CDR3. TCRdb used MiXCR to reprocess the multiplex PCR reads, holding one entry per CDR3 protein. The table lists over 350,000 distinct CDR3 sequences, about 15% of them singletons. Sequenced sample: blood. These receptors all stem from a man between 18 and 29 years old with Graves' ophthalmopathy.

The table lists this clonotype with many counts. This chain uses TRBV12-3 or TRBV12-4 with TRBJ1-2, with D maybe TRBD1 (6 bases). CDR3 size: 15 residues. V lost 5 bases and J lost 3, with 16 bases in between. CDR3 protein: CASSGGGRGDYGYTF. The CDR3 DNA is TGTGCCAGCAGTGGGGGGGGCAGGGGTGACTATGGCTACACCTTC.

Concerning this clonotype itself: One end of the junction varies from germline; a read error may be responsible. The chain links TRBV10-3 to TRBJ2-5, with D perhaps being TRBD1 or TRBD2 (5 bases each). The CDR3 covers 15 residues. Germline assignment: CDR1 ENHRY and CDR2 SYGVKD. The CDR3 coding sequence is TGTGCCACCAGTGCGTCTAGGGGAGCGGCAGAGACCCAGTACTTC. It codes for CATSASRGAAETQYF.

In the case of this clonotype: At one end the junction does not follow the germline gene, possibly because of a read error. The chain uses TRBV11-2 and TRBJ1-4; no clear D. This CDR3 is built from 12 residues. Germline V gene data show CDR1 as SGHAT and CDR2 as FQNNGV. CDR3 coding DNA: TGTGCCAGCAGCCTAGTCTTAGAAAGACTGTTTTTT. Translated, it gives CASSLVLERLFF.

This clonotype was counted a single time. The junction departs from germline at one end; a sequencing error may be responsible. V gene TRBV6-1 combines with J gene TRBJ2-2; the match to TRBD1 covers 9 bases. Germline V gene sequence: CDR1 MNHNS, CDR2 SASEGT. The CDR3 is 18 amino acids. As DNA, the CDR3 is TGTGCCAGCAGCCAAGAAGGTTGGGGGACAGGGAACCCCGGGGAGCTGTTTTTT. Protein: CASSQEGWGTGNPGELFF.

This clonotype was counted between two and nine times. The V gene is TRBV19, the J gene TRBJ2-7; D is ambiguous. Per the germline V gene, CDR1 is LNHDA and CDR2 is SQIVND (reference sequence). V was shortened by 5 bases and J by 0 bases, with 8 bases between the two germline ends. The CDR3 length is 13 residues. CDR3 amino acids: CASSPENSYEQYF. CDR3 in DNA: TGTGCCAGTAGTCCGGAAAACTCCTACGAGCAGTACTTC.

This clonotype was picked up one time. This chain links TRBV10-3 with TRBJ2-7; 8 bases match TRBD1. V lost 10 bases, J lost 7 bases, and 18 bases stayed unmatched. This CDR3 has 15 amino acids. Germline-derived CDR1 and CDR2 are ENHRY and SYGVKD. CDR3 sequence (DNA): TGTGCCACCTCTTCGAGGACAGGGACAGCGAGAGAGCAGTACTTC. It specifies CATSSRTGTAREQYF.

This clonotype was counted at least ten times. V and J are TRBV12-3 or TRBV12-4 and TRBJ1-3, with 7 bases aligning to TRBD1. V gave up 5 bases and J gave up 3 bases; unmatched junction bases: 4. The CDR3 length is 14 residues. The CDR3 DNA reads TGTGCCAGCAGTACCTCAGGGGGTGGAAACACCATATATTTT. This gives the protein CASSTSGGGNTIYF.

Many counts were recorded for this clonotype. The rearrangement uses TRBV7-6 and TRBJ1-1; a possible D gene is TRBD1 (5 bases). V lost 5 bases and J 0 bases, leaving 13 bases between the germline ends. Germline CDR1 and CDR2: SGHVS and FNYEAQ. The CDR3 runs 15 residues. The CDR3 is CASSPTGYMNTEAFF. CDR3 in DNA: TGTGCCAGCAGCCCTACAGGATATATGAACACTGAAGCTTTCTTT.

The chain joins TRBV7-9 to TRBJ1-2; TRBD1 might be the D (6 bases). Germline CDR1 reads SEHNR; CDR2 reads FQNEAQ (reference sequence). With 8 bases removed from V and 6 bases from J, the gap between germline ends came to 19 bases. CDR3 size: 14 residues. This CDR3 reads CASEGDWGAHGYTF. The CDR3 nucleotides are TGTGCCAGCGAAGGAGACTGGGGGGCCCATGGCTACACCTTC.

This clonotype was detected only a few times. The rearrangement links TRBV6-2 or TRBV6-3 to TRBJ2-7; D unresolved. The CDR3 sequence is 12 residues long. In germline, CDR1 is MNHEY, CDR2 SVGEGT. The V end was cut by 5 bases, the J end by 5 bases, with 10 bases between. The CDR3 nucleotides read TGTGCCAGCAGTGTCGGGTTACACGAGCAGTACTTC. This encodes CASSVGLHEQYF.

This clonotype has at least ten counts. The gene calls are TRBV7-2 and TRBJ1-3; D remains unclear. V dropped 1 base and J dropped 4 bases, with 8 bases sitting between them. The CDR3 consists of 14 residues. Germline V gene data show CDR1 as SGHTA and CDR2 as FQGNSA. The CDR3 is CASSLEVAGNTIYF. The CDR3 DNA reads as TGTGCCAGCAGCTTAGAAGTGGCGGGAAACACCATATATTTT.

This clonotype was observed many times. The CDR3 nucleotides are TGTGCCAGCAGCTTGGGGGTCGGCGGTGGCGAGCAGTACTTC. Translated: CASSLGVGGGEQYF. The genes are TRBV5-5 and TRBJ2-7, with unresolved D. The germline CDR1 and CDR2 sequences are SGHKS and YYEKEE (reference sequence). The CDR3 spans 14 residues. Trimming removed 0 bases at V and 6 bases at J, with 13 bases between. The full variable domain, in which reference TRBV5-5 and TRBJ2-7 provide the parts outside the CDR3, is DAGVTQSPTHLIKTRGQQVTLRCSPISGHKSVSWYQQVLGQGPQFIFQYYEKEERGRGNFPDRFSARQFPNYSSELNVNALLLGDSALYLCASSLGVGGGEQYFGPGTRLTVT.

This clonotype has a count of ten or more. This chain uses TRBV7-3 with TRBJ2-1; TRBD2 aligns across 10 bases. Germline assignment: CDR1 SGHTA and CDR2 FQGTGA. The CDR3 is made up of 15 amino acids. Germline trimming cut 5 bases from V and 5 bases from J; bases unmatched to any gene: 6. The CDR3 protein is CASSPRLAGDNEQFF. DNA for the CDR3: TGTGCCAGCAGCCCCCGCCTAGCGGGGGACAATGAGCAGTTCTTC.

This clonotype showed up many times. The CDR3 loop reads CAWRTDSVGELFF. DNA for the CDR3: TGTGCCTGGAGGACCGACAGTGTCGGGGAGCTGTTTTTT. The chain links TRBV30 to TRBJ2-2, with a tentative D call TRBD1 (5 bases). CDR3 size: 13 residues. Trimming took off 3 bases at V and 7 bases at J, with 12 bases between the two ends. The V gene's germline CDR1 is GTSNPN and CDR2 SVGIG (reference sequence).

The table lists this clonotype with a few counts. The CDR3 DNA reads as TGCGCCAGCAGCTCGCGGGAGGGGCTGGGGGTCATCGACGAGCAGTACTTC. This encodes CASSSREGLGVIDEQYF. This rearrangement joins TRBV5-1 to TRBJ2-7, with 9 bases that match TRBD2. The CDR3 contains 17 residues. CDR1 and CDR2 (germline): SGHRS, YFSETQ. Unmatched junction bases numbered 15, after V lost 3 bases and J lost 5 bases.

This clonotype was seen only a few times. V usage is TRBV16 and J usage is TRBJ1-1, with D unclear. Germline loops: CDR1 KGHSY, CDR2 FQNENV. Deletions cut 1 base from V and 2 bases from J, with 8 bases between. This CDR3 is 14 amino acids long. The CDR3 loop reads CASSQYITNTEAFF. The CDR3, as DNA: TGTGCCAGCAGCCAATACATAACCAACACTGAAGCTTTCTTT.

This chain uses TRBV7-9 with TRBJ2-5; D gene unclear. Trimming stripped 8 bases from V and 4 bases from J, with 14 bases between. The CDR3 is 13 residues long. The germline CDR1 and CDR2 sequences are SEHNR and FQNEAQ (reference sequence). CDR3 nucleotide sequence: TGTGCCAGCTCCCTAGGACCGGTAGAGACCCAGTACTTC. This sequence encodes CASSLGPVETQYF.

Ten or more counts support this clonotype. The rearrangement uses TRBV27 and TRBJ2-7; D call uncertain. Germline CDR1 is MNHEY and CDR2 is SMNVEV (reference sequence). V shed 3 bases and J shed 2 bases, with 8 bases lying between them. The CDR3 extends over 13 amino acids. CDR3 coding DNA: TGTGCCAGCAGTTTCGGCAGGACCTACGAGCAGTACTTC. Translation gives CASSFGRTYEQYF.

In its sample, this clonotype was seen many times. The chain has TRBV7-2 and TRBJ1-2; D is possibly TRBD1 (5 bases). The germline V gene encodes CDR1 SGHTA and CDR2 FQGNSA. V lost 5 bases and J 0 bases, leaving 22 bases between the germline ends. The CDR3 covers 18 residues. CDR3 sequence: CASSPLASGTHSNYGYTF. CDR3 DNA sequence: TGTGCCAGCAGCCCCCTCGCCTCGGGGACGCATTCTAACTATGGCTACACCTTC.

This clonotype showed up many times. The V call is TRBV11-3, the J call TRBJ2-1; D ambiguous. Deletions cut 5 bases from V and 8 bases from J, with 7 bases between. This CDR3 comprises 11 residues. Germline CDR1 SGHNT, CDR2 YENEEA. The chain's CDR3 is CASSPRHEQFF. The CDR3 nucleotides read TGTGCCAGCAGCCCCCGCCATGAGCAGTTCTTC.

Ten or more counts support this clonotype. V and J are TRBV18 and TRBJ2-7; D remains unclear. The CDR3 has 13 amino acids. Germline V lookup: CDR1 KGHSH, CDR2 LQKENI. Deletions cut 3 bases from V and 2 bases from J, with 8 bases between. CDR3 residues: CASSPARPYEQYF. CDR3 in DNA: TGTGCCAGCTCACCGGCCAGGCCCTACGAGCAGTACTTC.

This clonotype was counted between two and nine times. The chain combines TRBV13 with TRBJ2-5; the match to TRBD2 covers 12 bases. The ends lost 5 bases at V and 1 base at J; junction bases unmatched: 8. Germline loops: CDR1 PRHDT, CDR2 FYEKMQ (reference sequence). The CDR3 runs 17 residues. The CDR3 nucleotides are TGTGCCAGCAGCGAGTACACTAGCGGGAGGACCCAAGAGACCCAGTACTTC. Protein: CASSEYTSGRTQETQYF. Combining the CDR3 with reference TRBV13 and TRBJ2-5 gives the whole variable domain AAGVIQSPRHLIKEKRETATLKCYPIPRHDTVYWYQQGPGQDPQFLISFYEKMQSDKGSIPDRFSAQQFSDYHSELNMSSLELGDSALYFCASSEYTSGRTQETQYFGPGTRLLVL.

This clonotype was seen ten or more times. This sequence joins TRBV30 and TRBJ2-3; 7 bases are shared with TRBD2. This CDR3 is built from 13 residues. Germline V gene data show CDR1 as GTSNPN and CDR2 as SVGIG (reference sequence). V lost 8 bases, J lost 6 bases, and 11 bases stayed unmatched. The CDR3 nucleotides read TGTGCCGGGGGACTATCCATCTCCGATACGCAGTATTTT. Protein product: CAGGLSISDTQYF.

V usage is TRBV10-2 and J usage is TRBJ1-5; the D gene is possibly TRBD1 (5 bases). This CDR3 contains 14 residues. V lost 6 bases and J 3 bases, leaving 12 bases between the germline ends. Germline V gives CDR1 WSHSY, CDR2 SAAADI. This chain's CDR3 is CASSRDGTNQPQHF. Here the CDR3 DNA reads TGCGCCAGCAGCCGGGACGGGACCAATCAGCCCCAGCATTTT.

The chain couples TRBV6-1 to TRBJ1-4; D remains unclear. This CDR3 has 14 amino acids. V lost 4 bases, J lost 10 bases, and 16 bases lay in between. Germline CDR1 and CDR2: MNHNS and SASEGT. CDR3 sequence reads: CASSAGEGGGKLFF. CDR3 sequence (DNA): TGTGCCAGCAGTGCCGGGGAGGGAGGTGGAAAACTGTTTTTT.

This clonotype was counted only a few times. This CDR3 is CASSLSAGPTGELFF. The DNA of the CDR3 is TGTGCCAGCAGCTTATCTGCAGGGCCCACCGGGGAGCTGTTTTTT. The V and J genes are TRBV7-8 and TRBJ2-2; a possible D gene is TRBD1 (5 bases). The germline V and J ends were trimmed by 2 bases and 4 bases, with 11 bases remaining between them. Germline values: CDR1 SGHVS, CDR2 FQNEAQ. There are 15 residues in the CDR3.

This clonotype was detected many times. The CDR3 sequence is CASSPPRGEMNTEAFF. Here the CDR3 DNA reads TGTGCCAGCAGCCCCCCCAGGGGCGAGATGAACACTGAAGCTTTCTTT. The gene calls are TRBV7-3 and TRBJ1-1; tentatively, D is TRBD1 (6 bases). The germline V gene has CDR1 SGHTA and CDR2 FQGTGA. V was trimmed by 5 bases and J by 0 bases, leaving 16 bases between them. The CDR3 has 16 residues.